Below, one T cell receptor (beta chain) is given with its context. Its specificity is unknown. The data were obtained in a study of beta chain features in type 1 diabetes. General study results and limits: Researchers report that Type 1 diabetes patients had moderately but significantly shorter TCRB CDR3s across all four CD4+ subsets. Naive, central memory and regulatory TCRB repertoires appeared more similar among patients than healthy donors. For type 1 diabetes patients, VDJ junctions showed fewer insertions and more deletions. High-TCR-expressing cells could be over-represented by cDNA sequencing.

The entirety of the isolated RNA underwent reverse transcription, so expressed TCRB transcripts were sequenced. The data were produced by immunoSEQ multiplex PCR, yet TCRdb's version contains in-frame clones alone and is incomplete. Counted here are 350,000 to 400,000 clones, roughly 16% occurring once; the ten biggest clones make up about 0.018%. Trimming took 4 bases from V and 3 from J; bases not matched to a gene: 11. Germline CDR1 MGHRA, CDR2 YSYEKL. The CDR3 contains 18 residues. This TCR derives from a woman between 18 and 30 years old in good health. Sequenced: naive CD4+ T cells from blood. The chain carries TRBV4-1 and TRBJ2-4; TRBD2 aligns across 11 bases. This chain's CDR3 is CASSRELAGVSGKNIQYF. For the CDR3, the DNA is TGCGCCAGCAGCCGTGAACTAGCGGGAGTATCGGGCAAAAACATTCAGTACTTC.